Presented here are 23 T cell receptor beta chains from one specimen sequenced in a study of cytomegalovirus exposure and HLA in healthy donors. Assay: immunoSEQ multiplex PCR; the TCRdb copy retains only in-frame clones and omits some. This sample carries about 120,000 clones, 85% to 90% of them seen once, and the ten largest clones take 2% to 2.5%. The source material was PBMCs. These receptor sequences come from a young woman in good health and CMV-seronegative.

This chain links TRBV4-1 with TRBJ2-1; 9 bases agree with TRBD1. V shed 1 base, J shed 5 bases, and the junction held 3 bases outside the gene matches. This CDR3 comprises 15 residues. Germline loops: CDR1 MGHRA, CDR2 YSYEKL. The CDR3 nucleotides read TGCGCCAGCAGCCAAGTGGGACAGGGCGACAATGAGCAGTTCTTC. This encodes CASSQVGQGDNEQFF.

The V call is TRBV25-1, the J call TRBJ2-5, with a possible D match to TRBD1 (5 bases). The V gene lost 6 bases and the J gene lost 2 bases, with 10 bases spanning the gap. CDR3 length: 13 amino acids. CDR1 and CDR2 from the germline V gene are MGHDK and SYGVNS. CDR3 sequence: CASRHRSQETQYF. The CDR3 DNA reads TGTGCCAGCAGACACAGGTCACAAGAGACCCAGTACTTC.

The DNA of the CDR3 is TGTGCCAGCAGCTTAGACCAGACAGGTAACAATGAGCAGTTCTTC. Translated: CASSLDQTGNNEQFF. The chain uses TRBV11-3 and TRBJ2-1, with D tentatively TRBD1 (6 bases). The CDR3 has 15 residues. Trimming removed 0 bases from V and 5 bases from J, with 11 bases in between. Germline V CDR1 and CDR2: SGHNT, YENEEA.

The genes are TRBV7-2 and TRBJ2-3; D is perhaps TRBD2 (6 bases). CDR3 length equals 14 residues. The V gene lost 2 bases and the J gene lost 5 bases, with 11 bases spanning the gap. The germline gives CDR1 SGHTA, CDR2 FQGNSA. CDR3 protein: CASSLQVGGDTQYF. Here the CDR3 DNA reads TGTGCCAGCAGCTTACAGGTGGGGGGAGATACGCAGTATTTT.

This clone was seen only a few times. The J gene is TRBJ2-7, the V gene TRBV30; 7 bases agree with TRBD1. Germline V gives CDR1 GTSNPN, CDR2 SVGIG (reference sequence). The CDR3 extends over 13 amino acids. V trimming: 3 bases; J trimming: 2 bases; junction bases outside the gene matches: 4. CDR3 sequence (DNA): TGTGCCTGGAGCGTCGGGACAGCCTACGAGCAGTACTTC. Its protein is CAWSVGTAYEQYF.

This chain connects TRBV11-1 to TRBJ2-4; 8 bases align to TRBD2. V was clipped by 6 bases and J by 0 bases; unmatched bases: 7. Germline V gene lookup returns CDR1 SGHAT and CDR2 FQDESV (reference sequence). This CDR3 has 16 residues. The chain's CDR3 is CASRPTSGLAKNIQYF. DNA for the CDR3: TGTGCCAGCAGGCCAACTAGCGGACTAGCCAAAAACATTCAGTACTTC.

V and J are TRBV29-1 and TRBJ2-3; tentatively, D is TRBD1 (5 bases). CDR3 size: 12 residues. Looked up from germline, CDR1 is SQVTM and CDR2 is ANQGSEA. Trimming left V 1 base short and J 3 bases short, with 5 bases between. The CDR3 sequence is CSVEAGTDTQYF. Written as DNA, the CDR3 is TGCAGCGTTGAAGCAGGGACAGATACGCAGTATTTT.

The J gene is TRBJ2-7, the V gene TRBV9; 9 bases fit TRBD1. In germline, CDR1 is SGDLS, CDR2 YYNGEE. V gave up 0 bases and J gave up 5 bases; unmatched junction bases: 6. The CDR3 runs to 15 residues. The CDR3 DNA is TGTGCCAGCAGCGTAGGCACAGGGGGCAACGACGAGCAGTACTTC. It specifies CASSVGTGGNDEQYF.

This chain connects TRBV7-8 to TRBJ2-3, with 8 bases identical to TRBD2. V dropped 5 bases and J dropped 2; count of bases not matched to a gene: 6. The V gene's germline CDR1 is SGHVS and CDR2 FQNEAQ. This CDR3 comprises 15 residues. The CDR3 is CASSPLAGLTDTQYF. The CDR3 DNA reads as TGTGCCAGCAGCCCCTTAGCGGGGCTCACAGATACGCAGTATTTT.

The chain links TRBV10-3 to TRBJ1-4; perhaps TRBD1 as D (5 bases). The germline V gene has CDR1 ENHRY and CDR2 SYGVKD. Trimming stripped 5 bases from V and 5 bases from J, with 9 bases between. CDR3 length: 13 residues. The CDR3 loop is CAISKQENEKLFF. CDR3 nucleotide sequence: TGTGCCATCAGTAAACAGGAAAATGAAAAACTGTTTTTT.

Comments on this clone: This specimen includes other DNA sequences encoding the same CDR3. The rearrangement joins TRBV7-2 to TRBJ1-5; a possible D gene is TRBD1 (5 bases). Trimming took 1 base from V and 4 from J, leaving 8 bases between them. The length of the CDR3 is 14 residues. Germline CDR1 reads SGHTA; CDR2 reads FQGNSA. DNA for the CDR3: TGTGCCAGCAGCTTAGGGCGGGGGAATCAGCCCCAGCATTTT. This sequence encodes CASSLGRGNQPQHF.

This clone has just one count. The genes are TRBV4-1 and TRBJ2-5; no clear D. The V and J ends lost 0 bases and 2 bases respectively, with 10 bases between them. The CDR3 runs to 15 residues. Germline V gene sequence: CDR1 MGHRA, CDR2 YSYEKL. This chain's CDR3 is CASSQDWAIQETQYF. The DNA for the CDR3 is TGCGCCAGCAGCCAAGATTGGGCAATTCAAGAGACCCAGTACTTC.

The rearrangement links TRBV7-9 to TRBJ2-4; 8 bases fit TRBD2. This CDR3 region has 15 residues. J lost 0 bases, V lost 5 bases, and 3 bases had no gene match. The germline gives CDR1 SEHNR, CDR2 FQNEAQ (reference sequence). CDR3 DNA sequence: TGTGCCAGCAGCCAACTAGCGGAAGCCAAAAACATTCAGTACTTC. Translated, it gives CASSQLAEAKNIQYF.

V usage is TRBV11-3 and J usage is TRBJ1-6, with 8 bases matching TRBD1. Trimming removed 6 bases from V and 6 bases from J; junction bases left unmatched: 4. CDR1 SGHNT and CDR2 YENEEA come from the germline V gene. This CDR3 spans 14 amino acids. In DNA form, the CDR3 reads TGTGCCAGCAGTCGCACAGGGGGTAATTCACCCCTCCACTTT. Translating it yields CASSRTGGNSPLHF.

The rearrangement uses TRBV5-1 and TRBJ2-3; D remains ambiguous. The CDR3 has 15 residues. Germline CDR1 and CDR2: SGHRS and YFSETQ. Trimming shortened V by 0 bases and J by 0 bases, and 8 bases separated the two germline ends. The CDR3 protein is CASSLGWASTDTQYF. The CDR3, as DNA: TGCGCCAGCAGCTTGGGTTGGGCTAGCACAGATACGCAGTATTTT.

On this clone itself: This same CDR3 is encoded by further DNA sequences in the sample. The rearrangement uses TRBV6-4 and TRBJ1-1; the match to TRBD1 covers 12 bases. Trimming removed 7 bases from V and 4 bases from J; junction bases left unmatched: 1. The germline gives CDR1 MRHNA, CDR2 SNTAGT. The CDR3 is made up of 13 amino acids. CDR3 loop: CASKGQGATEAFF. CDR3 DNA sequence: TGTGCCAGCAAGGGACAGGGGGCCACTGAAGCTTTCTTT.

The chain uses TRBV9 and TRBJ2-3; perhaps TRBD2 as D (7 bases). Trimming took off 2 bases at V and 6 bases at J, with 13 bases between the two ends. In germline, CDR1 is SGDLS, CDR2 YYNGEE. The CDR3 covers 14 residues. CDR3 bases: TGTGCCAGCAGCGTTGAAGGGGGAGGGGATACGCAGTATTTT. It yields the protein CASSVEGGGDTQYF.

This chain connects TRBV14 to TRBJ2-1, with 7 bases aligning to TRBD2. The germline V gene encodes CDR1 SGHDN and CDR2 FVKESK. V dropped 5 bases and J dropped 1; count of bases not matched to a gene: 8. The CDR3 runs 16 residues. Written as DNA, the CDR3 is TGTGCCAGCAGCGGAAGGGACTACCCATCCTACAATGAGCAGTTCTTC. Its protein is CASSGRDYPSYNEQFF. Full variable domain (remainder filled in from reference TRBV14 and TRBJ2-1): EAGVTQFPSHSVIEKGQTVTLRCDPISGHDNLYWYRRVMGKEIKFLLHFVKESKQDESGMPNNRFLAERTGGTYSTLKVQPAELEDSGVYFCASSGRDYPSYNEQFFGPGTRLTVL.

V gene TRBV30 combines with J gene TRBJ1-5; 9 positions agree with TRBD1. The CDR3 consists of 14 residues. Trimming took 1 base from V and 4 from J; bases not matched to a gene: 2. Germline V CDR1 and CDR2: GTSNPN, SVGIG (reference sequence). CDR3: CAWSGTGANQPQHF. The CDR3 coding sequence is TGTGCCTGGAGTGGGACAGGGGCGAATCAGCCCCAGCATTTT.

This chain uses TRBV30 with TRBJ2-5; TRBD2 aligns across 7 bases. The V gene's germline CDR1 is GTSNPN and CDR2 SVGIG (reference sequence). After removal of 3 bases from V and 5 bases from J, the junction contained 15 bases not matched to a gene. The CDR3 covers 16 residues. CDR3 coding DNA: TGTGCCTGGAGCAACGGAGGGAGGACTAGGTGGGAGACCCAGTACTTC. Amino acid sequence: CAWSNGGRTRWETQYF.

V usage is TRBV6-1 and J usage is TRBJ1-5, with 7 nucleotides matching TRBD1. Per the germline V gene, CDR1 is MNHNS and CDR2 is SASEGT. V dropped 7 bases and J dropped 0; count of bases not matched to a gene: 6. The CDR3 totals 15 residues. The CDR3 is CASTPTGDSNQPQHF. CDR3 DNA: TGTGCCAGCACCCCTACAGGGGATAGCAATCAGCCCCAGCATTTT.

The rearrangement joins TRBV7-2 to TRBJ1-2, with D maybe TRBD1 (6 bases). V lost 6 bases, J lost 3 bases, and 14 bases lay in between. Germline V lookup: CDR1 SGHTA, CDR2 FQGNSA. The CDR3 covers 14 residues. The CDR3 DNA is TGTGCCAGCAGTTCGGACAGCGTAGACTATGGCTACACCTTC. Its protein is CASSSDSVDYGYTF. Supplemented by reference TRBV7-2 and TRBJ1-2, the full variable domain reads GAGVSQSPSNKVTEKGKDVELRCDPISGHTALYWYRQSLGQGLEFLIYFQGNSAPDKSGLPSDRFSAERTGGSVSTLTIQRTQQEDSAVYLCASSSDSVDYGYTFGSGTRLTVV.

As regards this clone: The same CDR3 can be traced to other DNA sequences in this sample. The chain uses TRBV9 and TRBJ2-3; D is uncertain. The ends were cut back, 0 bases at V and 0 bases at J, with 8 bases in the middle. This CDR3 spans 15 amino acids. Germline values: CDR1 SGDLS, CDR2 YYNGEE. CDR3 residues: CASSVGGGSTDTQYF. CDR3 nucleotide sequence: TGTGCCAGCAGCGTAGGAGGCGGTAGCACAGATACGCAGTATTTT.